The entry below describes one T cell receptor (beta chain). The sample is drawn from a study of blood T cell repertoires in COVID-19. Overall study context: Acute and convalescent COVID-19 samples came from the United States, Italy and Spain. The cDNA or gDNA used as material had been derived from T cells, B-cell-depleted T cells, or PBMCs.

Sequenced by immunoSEQ multiplex PCR; TCRdb stores in-frame clones only, minus some. The data show under 550,000 clones, around 90% seen once. The source material was peripheral blood. This receptor was taken from a man aged 18 to 30 with COVID-19, enrolled during active disease.

The CDR3 is CASSLEGGAQETQYF. CDR3 in DNA: TGTGCCAGCAGCTTGGAGGGCGGGGCCCAAGAGACCCAGTACTTC. The chain recombines TRBV5-4 with TRBJ2-5; a possible D gene is TRBD2 (6 bases). V lost 0 bases and J lost 1, with 10 bases in between. This CDR3 contains 15 residues. Germline CDR1 is SGHNT and CDR2 is YYREEE (reference sequence).